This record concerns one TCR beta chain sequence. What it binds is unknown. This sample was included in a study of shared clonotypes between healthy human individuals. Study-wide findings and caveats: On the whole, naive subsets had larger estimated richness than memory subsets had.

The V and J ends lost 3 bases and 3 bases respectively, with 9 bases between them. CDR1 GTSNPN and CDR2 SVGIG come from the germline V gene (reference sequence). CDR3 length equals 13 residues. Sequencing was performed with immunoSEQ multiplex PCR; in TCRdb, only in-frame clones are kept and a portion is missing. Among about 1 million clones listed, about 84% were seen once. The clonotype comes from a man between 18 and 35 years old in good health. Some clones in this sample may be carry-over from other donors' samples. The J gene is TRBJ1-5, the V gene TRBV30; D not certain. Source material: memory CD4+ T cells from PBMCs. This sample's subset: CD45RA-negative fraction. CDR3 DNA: TGTGCCTGGAGGGATAACTCCAATCAGCCCCAGCATTTT. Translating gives CAWRDNSNQPQHF.